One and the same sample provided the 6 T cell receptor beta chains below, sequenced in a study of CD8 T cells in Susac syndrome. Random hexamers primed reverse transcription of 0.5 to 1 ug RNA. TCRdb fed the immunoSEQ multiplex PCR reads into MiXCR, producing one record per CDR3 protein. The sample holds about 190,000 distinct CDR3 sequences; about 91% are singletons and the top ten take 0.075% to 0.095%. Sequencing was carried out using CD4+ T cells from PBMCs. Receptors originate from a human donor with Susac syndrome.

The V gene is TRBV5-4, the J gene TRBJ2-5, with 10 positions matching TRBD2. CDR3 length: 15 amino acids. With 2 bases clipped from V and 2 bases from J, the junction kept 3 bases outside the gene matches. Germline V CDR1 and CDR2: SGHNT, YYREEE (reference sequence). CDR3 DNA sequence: TGTGCCAGCAGCTTACTAGCGGGAAGACAAGAGACCCAGTACTTC. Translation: CASSLLAGRQETQYF. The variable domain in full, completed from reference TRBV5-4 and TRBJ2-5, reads ETGVTQSPTHLIKTRGQQVTLRCSSQSGHNTVSWYQQALGQGPQFIFQYYREEENGRGNFPPRFSGLQFPNYSSELNVNALELDDSALYLCASSLLAGRQETQYFGPGTRLLVL.

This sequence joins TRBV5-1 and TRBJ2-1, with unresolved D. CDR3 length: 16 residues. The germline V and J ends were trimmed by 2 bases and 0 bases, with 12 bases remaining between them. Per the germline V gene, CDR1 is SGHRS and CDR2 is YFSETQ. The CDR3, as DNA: TGCGCCAGCAGCTTCGCGGCAGGAAGCTCCTACAATGAGCAGTTCTTC. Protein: CASSFAAGSSYNEQFF.

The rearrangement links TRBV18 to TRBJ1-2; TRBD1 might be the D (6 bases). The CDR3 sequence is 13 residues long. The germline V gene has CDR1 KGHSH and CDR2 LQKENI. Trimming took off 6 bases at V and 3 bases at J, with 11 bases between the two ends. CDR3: CASSAGEDYGYTF. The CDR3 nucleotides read TGTGCCAGCTCGGCAGGGGAGGACTATGGCTACACCTTC.

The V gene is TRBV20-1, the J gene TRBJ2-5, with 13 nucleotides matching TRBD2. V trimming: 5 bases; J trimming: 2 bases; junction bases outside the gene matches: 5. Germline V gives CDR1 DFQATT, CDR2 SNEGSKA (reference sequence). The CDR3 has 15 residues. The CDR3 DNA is TGCAGTGCTCGACTAGCGGGGGGCATGCAAGAGACCCAGTACTTC. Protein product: CSARLAGGMQETQYF.

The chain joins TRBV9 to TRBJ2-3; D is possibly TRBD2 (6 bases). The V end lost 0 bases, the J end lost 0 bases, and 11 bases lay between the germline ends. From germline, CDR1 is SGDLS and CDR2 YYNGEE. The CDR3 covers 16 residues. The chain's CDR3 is CASSVGRGASTDTQYF. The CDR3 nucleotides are TGTGCCAGCAGCGTAGGGCGGGGAGCTAGCACAGATACGCAGTATTTT. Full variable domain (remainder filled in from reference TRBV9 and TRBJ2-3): DSGVTQTPKHLITATGQRVTLRCSPRSGDLSVYWYQQSLDQGLQFLIQYYNGEERAKGNILERFSAQQFPDLHSELNLSSLELGDSALYFCASSVGRGASTDTQYFGPGTRLTVL.

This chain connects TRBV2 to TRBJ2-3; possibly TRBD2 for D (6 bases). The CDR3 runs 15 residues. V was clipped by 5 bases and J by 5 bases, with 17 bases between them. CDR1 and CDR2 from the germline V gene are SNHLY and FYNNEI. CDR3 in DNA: TGTGCCAGCAGTCAATCTAGCGCACATAAAGATACGCAGTATTTT. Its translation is CASSQSSAHKDTQYF. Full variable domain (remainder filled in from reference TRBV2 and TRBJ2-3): EPEVTQTPSHQVTQMGQEVILRCVPISNHLYFYWYRQILGQKVEFLVSFYNNEISEKSEIFDDQFSVERPDGSNFTLKIRSTKLEDSAMYFCASSQSSAHKDTQYFGPGTRLTVL.